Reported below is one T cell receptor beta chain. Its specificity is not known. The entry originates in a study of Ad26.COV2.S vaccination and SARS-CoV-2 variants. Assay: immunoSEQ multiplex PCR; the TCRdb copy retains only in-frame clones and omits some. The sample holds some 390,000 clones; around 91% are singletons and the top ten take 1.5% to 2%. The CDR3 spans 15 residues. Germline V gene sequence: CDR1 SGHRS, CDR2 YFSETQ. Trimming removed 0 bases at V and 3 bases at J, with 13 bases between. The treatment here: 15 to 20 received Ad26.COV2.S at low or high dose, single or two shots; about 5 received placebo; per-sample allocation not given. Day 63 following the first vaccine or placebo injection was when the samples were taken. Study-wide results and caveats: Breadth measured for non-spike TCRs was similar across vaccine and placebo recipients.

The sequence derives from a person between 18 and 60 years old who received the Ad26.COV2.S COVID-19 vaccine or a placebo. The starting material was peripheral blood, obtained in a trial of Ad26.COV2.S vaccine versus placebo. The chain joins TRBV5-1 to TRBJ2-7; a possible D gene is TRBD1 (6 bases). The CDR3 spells CASSLETGRNYEQYF. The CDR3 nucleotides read TGCGCCAGCAGCTTGGAAACAGGGAGAAACTACGAGCAGTACTTC.